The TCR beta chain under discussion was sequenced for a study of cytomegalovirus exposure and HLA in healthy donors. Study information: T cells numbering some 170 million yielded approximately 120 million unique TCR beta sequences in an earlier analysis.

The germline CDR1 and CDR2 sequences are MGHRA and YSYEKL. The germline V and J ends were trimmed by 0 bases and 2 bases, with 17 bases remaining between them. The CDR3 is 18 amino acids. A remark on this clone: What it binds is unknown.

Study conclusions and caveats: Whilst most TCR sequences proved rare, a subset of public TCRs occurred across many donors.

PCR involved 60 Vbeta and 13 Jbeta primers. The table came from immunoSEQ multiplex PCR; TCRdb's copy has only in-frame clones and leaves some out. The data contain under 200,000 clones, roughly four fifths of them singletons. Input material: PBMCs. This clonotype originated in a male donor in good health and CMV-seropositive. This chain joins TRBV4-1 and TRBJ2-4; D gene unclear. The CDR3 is CASSQDLPYGTTKNIQYF. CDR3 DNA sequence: TGCGCCAGCAGCCAAGATCTCCCTTATGGAACTACCAAAAACATTCAGTACTTC.